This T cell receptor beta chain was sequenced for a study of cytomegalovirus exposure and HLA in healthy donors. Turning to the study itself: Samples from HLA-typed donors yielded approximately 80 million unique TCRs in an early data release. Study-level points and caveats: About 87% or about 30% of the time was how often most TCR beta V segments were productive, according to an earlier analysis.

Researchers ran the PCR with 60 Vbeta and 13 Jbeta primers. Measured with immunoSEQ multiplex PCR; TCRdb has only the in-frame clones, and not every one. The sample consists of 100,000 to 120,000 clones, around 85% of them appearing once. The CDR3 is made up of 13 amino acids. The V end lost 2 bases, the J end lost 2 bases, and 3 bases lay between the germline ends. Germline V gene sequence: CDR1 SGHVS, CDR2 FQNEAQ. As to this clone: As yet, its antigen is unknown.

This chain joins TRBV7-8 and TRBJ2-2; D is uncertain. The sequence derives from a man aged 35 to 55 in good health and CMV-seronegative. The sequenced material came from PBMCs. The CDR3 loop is CASSLSNTGELFF. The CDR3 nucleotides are TGTGCCAGCAGCTTATCTAACACCGGGGAGCTGTTTTTT. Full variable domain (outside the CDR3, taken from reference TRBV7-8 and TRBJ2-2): GAGVSQSPRYKVAKRGQDVALRCDPISGHVSLFWYQQALGQGPEFLTYFQNEAQLDKSGLPSDRFFAERPEGSVSTLKIQRTQQEDSAVYLCASSLSNTGELFFGEGSRLTVL.